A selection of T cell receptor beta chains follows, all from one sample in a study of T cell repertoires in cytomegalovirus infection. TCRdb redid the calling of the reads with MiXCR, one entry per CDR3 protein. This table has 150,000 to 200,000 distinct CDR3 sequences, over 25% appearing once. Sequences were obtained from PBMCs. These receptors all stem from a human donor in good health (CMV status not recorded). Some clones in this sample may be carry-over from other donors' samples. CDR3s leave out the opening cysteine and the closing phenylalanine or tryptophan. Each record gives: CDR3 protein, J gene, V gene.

ASSQSRQLLAGGSNEQF TRBJ2-1 TRBV23-1
ASRKEDTQY TRBJ2-3 TRBV6-2/TRBV6-3
ASSLVQQRAF TRBJ1-1 TRBV7-2
ASSLEVGANVLT TRBJ2-6 TRBV5-4
ASSLTTGSDEQF TRBJ2-1 TRBV7-3
SAHRGANTEAF TRBJ1-1 TRBV20-1
ASSEGTDSPLH TRBJ1-6 TRBV10-1
ASSPPTGAGNTIY TRBJ1-3 TRBV18
ASSWGFTEAF TRBJ1-1 TRBV7-3
SVGLAGRGQETQY TRBJ2-5 TRBV29-1
ASSTGQENSPLH TRBJ1-6 TRBV7-2
ASSQDLNPGEIDYGYT TRBJ1-2 TRBV4-1
ASSRPGSPTQKLF TRBJ1-4 TRBV7-2
ASCPLAGGGETQY TRBJ2-5 TRBV11-2
ASSPDGHLAYEQY TRBJ2-7 TRBV5-1
ASSPPAGRTEAF TRBJ1-1 TRBV28